Reported below is one T cell receptor beta chain. The antigen this receptor binds is unknown. No clone much larger than this one lies a single base away; base qualities are absent. The V end loses 4 bases and the J end loses 4 bases, and a stretch of 8 bases separates them. CDR1 and CDR2 were assigned from the germline V gene as MNHEY and SVGAGI. The CDR3 sequence holds 13 residues, the cysteine and phenylalanine included. The only DNA kept is the CDR3, 39 bases in frame from the first base. The label giving this sample's treatment or condition can be read as: roughly 18 received Ad26.COV2.S at low or high dose, single or two shots; five or six received placebo; per-sample allocation not given. Repertoires of vaccine and placebo recipients were sequenced from samples collected on day 63 after the first injection. Cohort 1b enrolled 25 adults aged 18-55 years at a single site in Boston, USA, between 29 July and 7 August 2020. Ad26.COV2.S was a replication-incompetent adenovirus type 26 vector that expressed a prefusion-stabilized SARS-CoV-2 spike protein derived from the original Wuhan strain.

The immunoSEQ Assay was used to sequence TCRbeta CDR3 regions. After extraction, genomic DNA underwent amplification by bias-controlled multiplex PCR, followed by high-throughput sequencing. Per the authors' processing: To quantify the absolute abundance of each unique TCRbeta CDR3 region, sequences were collapsed and filtered. T cell fraction was estimated by normalizing TCRbeta template counts to usable DNA, with usable DNA measured through amplification of reference genes found in all nucleated cells. Repertoire TCRs were annotated as SARS-CoV-2-specific when V gene, CDR3 amino acid sequence and J gene were exactly matched to a known reactive TCR set. The reference SARS-CoV-2 TCR set was derived from MIRA and filtered for enrichment in COVID-19-positive ImmuneCODE repertoires, a step that removed public or cross-reactive TCRs. Using the MIRA antigens, annotated TCRs were further analysed by specific ORF or by position within an ORF. Breadth was defined as the number of annotated unique rearrangements divided by the total number of unique productive rearrangements, and depth was defined as the summed frequency of the annotated unique rearrangements. Two-sided Wilcoxon rank-sum tests were applied when comparing TCR breadth between groups. The source is immuneACCESS, and TCRdb retained only in-frame sequences with V and J called. Part of the clones is not carried over; for the studies checked, unresolved V genes explain less than half of this, and the remainder is unexplained. Clone size and the V and J calls come from that table; the DNA yielded D and trimming. The sample contains about 480,000 clones, around 90% of them found a single time. The top ten hold 9.5% to 15% of the sample.

This sample stems from a study of Ad26.COV2.S vaccination and SARS-CoV-2 variants (dated by TCRdb to about 2021). Background for the entire study: Donors in the vaccine arm were drawn from COV1001, a multicentre, randomized, double-blind, placebo-controlled phase I-IIa trial testing Ad26.COV2.S in healthy adults. Ad26.COV2.S was given intramuscularly at 5x10^10 or 1x10^11 viral particles, as a single shot or as two shots 56 days apart. TCRbeta repertoire sequencing served as the tool for gauging how specific and how broad the SARS-CoV-2-reactive T cell receptors were following Ad26.COV2.S vaccination. The TCR-sequenced set comprised approximately 32 samples: around 20 Ad26.COV2.S vaccine recipients, 5 placebo recipients and 8 SARS-CoV-2 convalescent individuals. Trial participants were randomized into five groups of five, in which low-dose or high-dose Ad26.COV2.S was given once or twice, or placebo was given on both occasions. Investigators remained blinded to trial group allocation during experiments and outcome assessment.

Overall results and qualifications from the work: The study lacked the statistical power to compare responses across vaccine doses or regimens. After vaccination, substantial breadth of spike-specific CD8+ and CD4+ T cell responses was reported. Comparable non-spike TCR breadth was observed between vaccine and placebo recipients, consistent with only spike being contained in the vaccine. The authors noted that total T cell responses may have been underestimated by the TCR breadth and depth analyses. Ad26.COV2.S recipients had higher spike-specific TCR breadth than placebo recipients (P = 0.0014).

The chain uses TRBV6-5 and TRBJ2-1; there is no confident call for the D gene. The origin of this receptor is a person aged 18-60 years who received the Ad26.COV2.S COVID-19 vaccine or a placebo. The sequencing used peripheral blood, collected in a trial of Ad26.COV2.S vaccine versus placebo. The nucleotide sequence reads TGTGCCAGCAGTTTTAACTTATACAATGAGCAGTTCTTC. Its product reads: CASSFNLYNEQFF.